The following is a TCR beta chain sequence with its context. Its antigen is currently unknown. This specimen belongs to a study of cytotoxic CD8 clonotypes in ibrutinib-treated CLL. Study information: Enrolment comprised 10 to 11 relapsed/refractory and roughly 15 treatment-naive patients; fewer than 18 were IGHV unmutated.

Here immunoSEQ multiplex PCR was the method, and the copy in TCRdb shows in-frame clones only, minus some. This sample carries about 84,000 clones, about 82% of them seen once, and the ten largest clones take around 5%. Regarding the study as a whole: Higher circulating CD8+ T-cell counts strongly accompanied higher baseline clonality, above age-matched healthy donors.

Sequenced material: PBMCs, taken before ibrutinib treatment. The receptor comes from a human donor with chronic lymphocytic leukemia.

The CDR3 loop reads CASSLGLSDNEQFF. The CDR3, as DNA: TGTGCCAGCAGCTTGGGGCTATCCGACAATGAGCAGTTCTTC. V usage is TRBV5-4 and J usage is TRBJ2-1, with D hard to call. CDR3 length equals 14 residues. Between the trimmed V and J ends, which lost 0 bases and 5 bases, there was a span of 9 bases. CDR1 and CDR2 from the germline V gene are SGHNT and YYREEE (reference sequence).